These 5 T cell receptor beta chains share one sample of origin, sequenced in a study of Ad26.COV2.S vaccination and SARS-CoV-2 variants. The repertoire was sequenced with immunoSEQ multiplex PCR; TCRdb's copy has only in-frame clones and lacks some. There are about 370,000 clones in the sample; approximately 91% occur only once, and under 2% lies in the top ten. Treatment meaning: roughly 19 received Ad26.COV2.S at low or high dose, single or two shots; 5 received placebo; per-sample allocation not given. Samples were taken on day 63 after the first vaccine or placebo injection. The sample in question was peripheral blood, obtained in a trial of Ad26.COV2.S vaccine versus placebo. These receptors were obtained from a person aged 18 to 65 who received the Ad26.COV2.S COVID-19 vaccine or a placebo.

The chain uses TRBV6-5 and TRBJ1-3, with 7 positions matching TRBD1. CDR3 size: 15 residues. J gave up 4 bases and V 6 bases, and 9 bases lay outside the gene matches. CDR1 is MNHEY, CDR2 SVGAGI, per germline. The CDR3 DNA follows: TGTGCCAGCAGCCGACAAGGGGGCGGCGGAAACACCATATATTTT. It yields the protein CASSRQGGGGNTIYF.

V usage is TRBV5-6 and J usage is TRBJ2-3, with 9 bases identical to TRBD1. V dropped 3 bases and J dropped 3; count of bases not matched to a gene: 8. The V gene's germline CDR1 is SGHDT and CDR2 YYEEEE. The CDR3 totals 16 residues. In nucleotides, the CDR3 is TGTGCCAGCAGCTCTCTTGGGACAGGGAAGACAGATACGCAGTATTTT. Translation gives CASSSLGTGKTDTQYF. Complete variable domain (other parts from reference TRBV5-6 and TRBJ2-3): DAGVTQSPTHLIKTRGQQVTLRCSPKSGHDTVSWYQQALGQGPQFIFQYYEEEERQRGNFPDRFSGHQFPNYSSELNVNALLLGDSALYLCASSSLGTGKTDTQYFGPGTRLTVL.

This chain joins TRBV7-2 and TRBJ1-5; unclear D gene. This CDR3 comprises 13 residues. Germline CDR1 and CDR2: SGHTA and FQGNSA. Trimming cost V 5 bases and J 4 bases, with 9 bases left between them. The CDR3 is CASSRGPNQPQHF. The CDR3 DNA follows: TGTGCCAGCAGCCGAGGACCTAATCAGCCCCAGCATTTT.

This clone was seen once. V gene TRBV18 combines with J gene TRBJ1-2; D gene uncertain. The germline V and J ends were trimmed by 3 bases and 3 bases, with 8 bases remaining between them. CDR1 and CDR2 from the germline V gene are KGHSH and LQKENI. This CDR3 comprises 13 residues. Here the CDR3 DNA reads TGTGCCAGCTCACCCCATCACGACTATGGCTACACCTTC. The encoded protein is CASSPHHDYGYTF.

The V call is TRBV6-2 or TRBV6-3, the J call TRBJ2-7, with 12 bases lining up with TRBD2. V was pared by 0 bases and J by 3 bases, with 3 bases of the junction left unmatched. CDR3 size: 16 residues. CDR1 is MNHEY and CDR2 is SVGEGT in the germline V gene. The CDR3 nucleotides read TGTGCCAGCAGTTACTCGCCGGGACTAGCGGGCTACGAGCAGTACTTC. It codes for CASSYSPGLAGYEQYF.